Listed here are 32 T cell receptor beta chains from one sample, sequenced in a study of neurological immune-mediated disorders. MiXCR was run by TCRdb on the 5' RACE reads, yielding one entry per CDR3 protein. The sample includes some 100,000 distinct CDR3 sequences, about 13% of them seen just once. The time point here: longitudinal time-point 2. The sample consisted of PBMCs. These receptor sequences come from a female donor with HTLV-1-associated myelopathy (HAM/TSP).

There are many counts of this clonotype. The chain uses TRBV12-3 or TRBV12-4 and TRBJ2-7, with a weak D call TRBD2 (5 bases). The CDR3 runs 15 residues. Trimming removed 3 bases at V and 0 bases at J, with 12 bases between. The CDR3 loop reads CASSLLAGRSYEQYF. The CDR3 DNA reads TGTGCCAGCAGTTTGCTAGCAGGTCGCTCCTACGAGCAGTACTTC.

The chain is built from TRBV11-2 and TRBJ2-7; 8 bases agree with TRBD1. CDR3 length: 15 amino acids. The J segment lost 3 bases and the V segment lost 5 bases, leaving 9 bases of the junction unmatched. CDR1 and CDR2 from the germline V gene are SGHAT and FQNNGV. The CDR3 is CASSPRTGKHYEQYF. In DNA, the CDR3 is TGTGCCAGCAGCCCACGGACAGGGAAGCACTACGAGCAGTACTTC.

This clonotype was counted at least ten times. The genes are TRBV27 and TRBJ2-1; D is possibly TRBD1 (5 bases). V lost 5 bases and J 7 bases, leaving 9 bases between the germline ends. This CDR3 has 12 residues. Germline CDR1 is MNHEY and CDR2 is SMNVEV (reference sequence). The DNA for the CDR3 is TGTGCCAGCAGTCCGACAGAAAATGAGCAGTTCTTC. Protein: CASSPTENEQFF.

The chain employs TRBV7-8 and TRBJ2-1, with TRBD1 as a possible D gene (6 bases). This CDR3 spans 15 amino acids. Germline lookup yields CDR1 SGHVS and CDR2 FQNEAQ. Between the trimmed V and J ends, which lost 4 bases and 5 bases, there was a span of 15 bases. The CDR3 reads CASSSHRVLDNEQFF. The CDR3 DNA is TGTGCCAGCAGCTCTCACAGGGTCCTGGACAATGAGCAGTTCTTC.

This clonotype was seen a handful of times. The chain couples TRBV6-1 to TRBJ1-6, with D possibly being TRBD1 (6 bases). V lost 6 bases and J lost 6, with 12 bases in between. There are 14 residues in the CDR3. Germline V gene data show CDR1 as MNHNS and CDR2 as SASEGT. The CDR3 DNA reads TGTGCCAGCAGGGGCGGACAGCCTAATTCACCCCTCCACTTT. Its translation is CASRGGQPNSPLHF.

Ten or more counts support this clonotype. The chain employs TRBV14 and TRBJ1-2; D gene uncertain. The germline CDR1 and CDR2 sequences are SGHDN and FVKESK. The CDR3 spans 11 residues. The V end was cut by 0 bases, the J end by 11 bases, with 7 bases between. CDR3 sequence reads: CASSQEFPYTF. DNA for the CDR3: TGTGCCAGCAGCCAAGAATTTCCATACACCTTC.

In its sample, this clonotype was seen once. This chain uses TRBV19 with TRBJ1-2; no clear D gene. V lost 2 bases, J lost 2 bases, and 9 bases lay in between. The CDR3 contains 14 residues. In germline, CDR1 is LNHDA, CDR2 SQIVND (reference sequence). Here the CDR3 reads CASSIPGTNYGYTF. The CDR3 DNA is TGTGCCAGTAGTATACCAGGTACCAACTATGGCTACACCTTC.

The rearrangement links TRBV5-4 to TRBJ2-2; 9 bases align to TRBD2. The V segment lost 2 bases and the J segment 7 bases; nucleotides outside the gene matches: 9. The CDR3 sequence is 16 residues long. Per the germline V gene, CDR1 is SGHNT and CDR2 is YYREEE (reference sequence). In DNA, the CDR3 is TGTGCCAGCAGCTTAGGTAGCGGGAGAACAGGCGGGGAGCTGTTTTTT. Residues: CASSLGSGRTGGELFF.

The table lists this clonotype with a few counts. The chain links TRBV7-9 to TRBJ2-2; D is unclear. V lost 5 bases, J lost 1 base, and 5 bases lay in between. Germline V gene sequence: CDR1 SEHNR, CDR2 FQNEAQ (reference sequence). This CDR3 region has 13 residues. The CDR3 nucleotides read TGTGCCAGCAGCCCCTGGAACACCGGGGAGCTGTTTTTT. Translation gives CASSPWNTGELFF.

The rearrangement joins TRBV2 to TRBJ2-7, with 8 bases lining up with TRBD1. The V and J ends lost 8 bases and 6 bases, in that order; junction bases with no gene match: 12. This CDR3 comprises 14 residues. Per germline, CDR1 SNHLY and CDR2 FYNNEI. DNA for the CDR3: TGTGCCAGCGACCTTTGGGGACAGGACAGCGAGCAGTACTTC. Translated, it gives CASDLWGQDSEQYF.

This clonotype came up many times. The chain combines TRBV28 with TRBJ1-4; TRBD1 is a possible D gene (6 bases). The V end lost 3 bases, the J end lost 8 bases, and 10 bases lay between the germline ends. Germline-derived CDR1 and CDR2 are MDHEN and SYDVKM. The CDR3 contains 13 residues. The CDR3 DNA sequence: TGTGCCAGCAGTTTGGGGGCTCGGGAAAAACTGTTTTTT. The encoded protein is CASSLGAREKLFF.

This clonotype was counted at least ten times. The chain employs TRBV20-1 and TRBJ2-3; D gene unclear. The V and J ends lost 1 base and 5 bases respectively, with 19 bases between them. Germline V gene sequence: CDR1 DFQATT, CDR2 SNEGSKA (reference sequence). This CDR3 is built from 16 residues. This chain's CDR3 is CSARGEVVGSGDTQYF. Here the CDR3 DNA reads TGCAGTGCTAGAGGGGAAGTTGTGGGGTCTGGAGATACGCAGTATTTT.

This clonotype was observed at least ten times. V is TRBV7-3 and J is TRBJ2-6; D remains ambiguous. V was clipped by 5 bases and J by 1 base, with 9 bases between them. Germline CDR1 and CDR2: SGHTA and FQGTGA. There are 15 residues in the CDR3. The CDR3 spells CASSPVVSGANVLTF. Written as DNA, the CDR3 is TGTGCCAGCAGCCCCGTTGTGTCTGGGGCCAACGTCCTGACTTTC.

This clonotype was seen many times. The chain uses TRBV5-1 and TRBJ1-6, with D uncertain. Trimming cost V 1 base and J 8 bases, with 13 bases left between them. The CDR3 is 15 amino acids. Germline V gene sequence: CDR1 SGHRS, CDR2 YFSETQ. The CDR3 nucleotides read TGCGCCAGCAGCTTGTGGTCCCCAAACGATTCACCCCTCCACTTT. Translated: CASSLWSPNDSPLHF.

This clonotype has ten or more counts. The J gene is TRBJ2-5, the V gene TRBV28; weak D call: TRBD1 (5 bases). Germline CDR1 MDHEN, CDR2 SYDVKM. The CDR3 has 14 amino acids. V was shortened by 2 bases and J by 5 bases, with 12 bases between the two germline ends. The chain's CDR3 is CASSLQGQGETQYF. Here the CDR3 DNA reads TGTGCCAGCAGTTTACAGGGCCAGGGCGAGACCCAGTACTTC.

Ten or more counts support this clonotype. V usage is TRBV5-1 and J usage is TRBJ2-1; D uncertain. This CDR3 spans 15 amino acids. Deletions cut 0 bases from V and 0 bases from J, with 7 bases between. Germline V gene lookup returns CDR1 SGHRS and CDR2 YFSETQ. The CDR3 reads CASSLVQSSYNEQFF. CDR3 nucleotide sequence: TGCGCCAGCAGCTTGGTACAAAGCTCCTACAATGAGCAGTTCTTC.

This clonotype was seen at least ten times. CDR3 sequence: CSVGDRSSGEQYF. Here the CDR3 DNA reads TGCAGCGTTGGGGACAGGTCCTCGGGGGAGCAGTACTTC. J is TRBJ2-7 and V is TRBV29-1, with TRBD1 identical over 8 bases. Germline V gene data show CDR1 as SQVTM and CDR2 as ANQGSEA. V was clipped by 4 bases and J by 7 bases; unmatched bases: 9. The CDR3 length is 13 residues.

This clonotype has at least ten counts. The CDR3 loop is CSVAEGAPAYEQYF. The CDR3 nucleotides are TGCAGCGTTGCAGAGGGAGCGCCGGCCTACGAGCAGTACTTC. V usage is TRBV29-1 and J usage is TRBJ2-7; possible D gene TRBD2, 5 bases. V was shortened by 4 bases and J by 2 bases, with 15 bases between the two germline ends. Germline CDR1 SQVTM, CDR2 ANQGSEA. This CDR3 is 14 amino acids long.

Judged by abundance, this clonotype is medium-sized. CDR3 in DNA: TGTGCCAGCAGCGTATCCCCTTCGAACAGGCGGGGTGAGCAGTTCTTC. It translates to CASSVSPSNRRGEQFF. J is TRBJ2-1 and V is TRBV7-3, with D perhaps TRBD2 (6 bases). V lost 5 bases, J lost 9 bases, and 23 bases lay in between. Germline V gives CDR1 SGHTA, CDR2 FQGTGA. The CDR3 spans 16 residues.

This clonotype was seen ten or more times. This sequence joins TRBV5-1 and TRBJ2-7; no clear D gene. Looked up from germline, CDR1 is SGHRS and CDR2 is YFSETQ. Trimming took 0 bases from V and 0 from J, leaving 10 bases between them. This CDR3 is built from 15 residues. DNA for the CDR3: TGCGCCAGCAGCTTGGAAGGGTTAGGCTCCTACGAGCAGTACTTC. The encoded protein is CASSLEGLGSYEQYF.

At least ten counts were recorded for this clonotype. The gene calls are TRBV5-1 and TRBJ2-1; 10 bases line up with TRBD2. Germline-derived CDR1 and CDR2 are SGHRS and YFSETQ. CDR3 length equals 15 residues. With 2 bases clipped from V and 5 bases from J, the junction kept 4 bases outside the gene matches. The CDR3 bases are TGCGCCAGCAGCTTCTCACTAGCGGGGAACAATGAGCAGTTCTTC. Translating it yields CASSFSLAGNNEQFF.

This clonotype appeared many times. The CDR3 DNA follows: TGTGCCAGCAGCTCTTGGACAGGGGGCGTGGGTACAGATACGCAGTATTTT. Translating it yields CASSSWTGGVGTDTQYF. V usage is TRBV7-3 and J usage is TRBJ2-3; 11 bases are a match to TRBD1. V trimming: 4 bases; J trimming: 3 bases; junction bases outside the gene matches: 9. The V gene's germline CDR1 is SGHTA and CDR2 FQGTGA. The CDR3 is made up of 17 amino acids.

This chain uses TRBV28 with TRBJ1-1; D is uncertain. V lost 1 base, J lost 6 bases, and 6 bases lay in between. Looked up from germline, CDR1 is MDHEN and CDR2 is SYDVKM. CDR3 size: 12 residues. CDR3 coding DNA: TGTGCCAGCAGTTTATCTCGGGCTGAAGCTTTCTTT. Its protein product is CASSLSRAEAFF. Based on the CDR3 plus reference TRBV28 and TRBJ1-1, the full variable domain is DVKVTQSSRYLVKRTGEKVFLECVQDMDHENMFWYRQDPGLGLRLIYFSYDVKMKEKGDIPEGYSVSREKKERFSLILESASTNQTSMYLCASSLSRAEAFFGQGTRLTVV.

This clonotype was recorded many times. The rearrangement joins TRBV28 to TRBJ1-1, with D perhaps TRBD1 (6 bases). The CDR3 is 11 residues long. Germline V lookup: CDR1 MDHEN, CDR2 SYDVKM. V was shortened by 4 bases and J by 11 bases, with 11 bases between the two germline ends. The CDR3 region is CASSSTGRAFF. The CDR3 region has the DNA TGTGCCAGCAGTTCCACAGGGAGGGCTTTCTTT.

Remarks on this clonotype: This may be a read error: a much more frequent sequence differs by one nucleotide. V usage is TRBV19 and J usage is TRBJ2-3; the D is unclear. The CDR3 consists of 15 residues. Trimming left V 2 bases short and J 1 base short, with 10 bases between. CDR1 and CDR2 (germline): LNHDA, SQIVND (reference sequence). The CDR3 spells CASSIRRWGTDTQYF. CDR3 bases: TGTGCCAGTAGTATACGGCGGTGGGGCACAGATACGCAGTATTTT.

The rearrangement uses TRBV5-1 and TRBJ1-1; 7 bases agree with TRBD1. The V gene end was trimmed by 3 bases and the J gene end by 0 bases; junction bases not matched to a gene: 5. Germline CDR1 and CDR2: SGHRS and YFSETQ. This CDR3 region has 15 residues. CDR3 region: CASSWGTVMNTEAFF. The CDR3 nucleotides are TGCGCCAGCAGCTGGGGGACAGTAATGAACACTGAAGCTTTCTTT.

This clonotype was observed many times. This sequence joins TRBV3-1 and TRBJ2-2; D call uncertain. This CDR3 is 12 amino acids long. Looked up from germline, CDR1 is LGHDT and CDR2 is YNNKEL (reference sequence). Trimming pared 2 bases from V and 6 bases from J, leaving 4 bases between. The CDR3 spells CASSQSPGELFF. Here the CDR3 DNA reads TGTGCCAGCAGCCAATCTCCCGGGGAGCTGTTTTTT. Drawing the rest from reference TRBV3-1 and TRBJ2-2, the complete variable domain is DTAVSQTPKYLVTQMGNDKSIKCEQNLGHDTMYWYKQDSKKFLKIMFSYNNKELIINETVPNRFSPKSPDKAHLNLHINSLELGDSAVYFCASSQSPGELFFGEGSRLTVL.

This clonotype was seen at least ten times. The CDR3 region is CASSTGGTGGNTIYF. The CDR3 DNA sequence: TGTGCCAGCAGTACCGGGGGGACTGGCGGAAACACCATATATTTT. The chain combines TRBV6-2 or TRBV6-3 with TRBJ1-3, with D perhaps matching TRBD1 (5 bases). Germline loops: CDR1 MNHEY, CDR2 SVGEGT. The CDR3 has 15 amino acids. Trimming stripped 5 bases from V and 4 bases from J, with 15 bases between.

This clonotype occurred many times. V usage is TRBV7-9 and J usage is TRBJ1-1; D not resolved. The germline V gene encodes CDR1 SEHNR and CDR2 FQNEAQ (reference sequence). The CDR3 runs to 11 residues. The V end was cut by 6 bases, the J end by 4 bases, with 6 bases between. CDR3 coding DNA: TGTGCCAGCAGGTGGAGCACTGAAGCTTTCTTT. It codes for CASRWSTEAFF.

This clonotype was observed at least ten times. This chain links TRBV29-1 with TRBJ2-7, with D perhaps matching TRBD1 (5 bases). Trimming cost V 6 bases and J 7 bases, with 13 bases left between them. This CDR3 contains 11 residues. Germline lookup yields CDR1 SQVTM and CDR2 ANQGSEA. The CDR3 bases are TGCAGCGTCGTACAGGATGGGGAGCAGTACTTC. The encoded protein is CSVVQDGEQYF.

This clonotype was picked up one time. A clone one base away is much larger, so this may be a read error. The rearrangement uses TRBV12-3 or TRBV12-4 and TRBJ1-5; TRBD1 is a possible D gene (6 bases). The CDR3 spans 15 residues. CDR3 region: CAISFVGGSNQPQHF. The CDR3 DNA reads as TGTGCCATCAGTTTCGTAGGGGGTAGCAATCAGCCCCAGCATTTT.

Many counts were recorded for this clonotype. The chain combines TRBV5-1 with TRBJ1-4, with D uncertain. Germline V gene data show CDR1 as SGHRS and CDR2 as YFSETQ. Trimming pared 2 bases from V and 4 bases from J, leaving 9 bases between. The CDR3 is 14 amino acids. CDR3 protein: CASSFGQNNEKLFF. The CDR3 region has the DNA TGCGCCAGCAGCTTCGGGCAGAATAATGAAAAACTGTTTTTT.